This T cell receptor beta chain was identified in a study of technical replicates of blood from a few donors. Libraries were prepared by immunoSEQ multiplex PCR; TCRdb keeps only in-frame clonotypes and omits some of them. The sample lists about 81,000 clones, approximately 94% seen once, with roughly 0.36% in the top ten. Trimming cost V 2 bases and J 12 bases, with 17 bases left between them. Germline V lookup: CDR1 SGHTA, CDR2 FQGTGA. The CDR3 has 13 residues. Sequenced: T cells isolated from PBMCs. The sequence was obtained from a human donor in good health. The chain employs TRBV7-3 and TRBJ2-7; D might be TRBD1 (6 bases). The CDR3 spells CASSLGSRGGLYF. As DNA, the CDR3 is TGTGCCAGCAGCTTAGGGAGTAGAGGGGGTCTGTACTTC.